Shown below are 2 T cell receptor beta chains from a single sample sequenced in a study of blood T cell repertoires in COVID-19. Some clones are missing from TCRdb's copy, which holds only in-frame ones; the method was immunoSEQ multiplex PCR. The sample holds 200,000 to 250,000 clones; approximately 90% are singletons and the top ten take roughly 2.7%. Input material: peripheral blood. The origin of the receptors is a man aged 30-40 years with COVID-19, enrolled during active disease.

The chain couples TRBV6-6 to TRBJ1-4; 10 bases align to TRBD1. The germline V gene encodes CDR1 MNHNY and CDR2 SVGAGI (reference sequence). The CDR3 has 14 amino acids. J was trimmed by 10 bases and V by 5 bases; bases with no gene match: 7. The CDR3 here is CASSGDRGQGKLFF. The CDR3 DNA follows: TGTGCCAGCAGTGGGGACAGGGGCCAGGGAAAACTGTTTTTT.

The chain couples TRBV19 to TRBJ1-6; unclear D gene. Trimming took off 2 bases at V and 0 bases at J, with 5 bases between the two ends. The CDR3 totals 15 residues. Germline lookup yields CDR1 LNHDA and CDR2 SQIVND (reference sequence). The CDR3 loop is CASSIRSSYNSPLHF. CDR3 DNA sequence: TGTGCCAGTAGTATACGGAGCTCCTATAATTCACCCCTCCACTTT.